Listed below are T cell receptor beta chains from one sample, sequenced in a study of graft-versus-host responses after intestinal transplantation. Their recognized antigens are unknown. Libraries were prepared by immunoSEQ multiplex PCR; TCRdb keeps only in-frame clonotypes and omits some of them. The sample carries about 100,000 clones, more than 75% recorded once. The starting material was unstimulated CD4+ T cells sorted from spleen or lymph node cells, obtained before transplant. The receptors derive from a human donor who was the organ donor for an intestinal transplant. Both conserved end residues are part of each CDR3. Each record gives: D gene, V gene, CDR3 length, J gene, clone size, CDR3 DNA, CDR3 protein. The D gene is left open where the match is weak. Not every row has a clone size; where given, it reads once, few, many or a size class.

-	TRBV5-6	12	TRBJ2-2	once	TGTGCCAGCAGTCGGGGAGCGCGGGAGCTGTTTTTT	CASSRGARELFF
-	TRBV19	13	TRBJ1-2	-	TGTGCCAGTAGTGTGCAGGGAAACTATGGCTACACCTTC	CASSVQGNYGYTF
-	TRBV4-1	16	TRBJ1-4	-	TGCGCCAGCAGCCAAGAAGCGCCCCGAGCGGGGGAAAAACTGTTTTTT	CASSQEAPRAGEKLFF
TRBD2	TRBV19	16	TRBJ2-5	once	TGTGCCAGTAGTATTGGACTAGCGGGGGTCCAAGAGACCCAGTACTTC	CASSIGLAGVQETQYF
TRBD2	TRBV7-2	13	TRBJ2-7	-	TGTGCCAGCAGCCCTGGACTAGTCTACGAGCAGTACTTC	CASSPGLVYEQYF
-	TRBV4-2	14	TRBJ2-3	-	TGTGCCAGCAGCCAAGGGCAGCACACAGATACGCAGTATTTT	CASSQGQHTDTQYF
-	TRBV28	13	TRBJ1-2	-	TGTGCCGGTAACAGGGCAGGCGGCTACCGCTACACCTTC	CAGNRAGGYRYTF
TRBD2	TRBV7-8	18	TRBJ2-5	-	TGTGCCAGCAGCCTCAAGGGGCCCCGACTAGCGAATCAAGAGACCCAGTACTTC	CASSLKGPRLANQETQYF
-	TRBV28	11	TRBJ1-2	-	TGTGCCAGCAGGGCAGATCAAGGCTACACCTTC	CASRADQGYTF
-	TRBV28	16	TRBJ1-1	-	TGTGCCAGCAGTTTTTACGGGGCGTGGACGAACACTGAAGCTTTCTTT	CASSFYGAWTNTEAFF
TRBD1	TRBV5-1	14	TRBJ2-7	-	TGCGCCAGCAGCTTGCGGGACAGTCTCTACGAGCAGTACTTC	CASSLRDSLYEQYF
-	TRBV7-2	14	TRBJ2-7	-	TGTGCCAGCAGCTTAGCTGGGGGGCTCTACGAGCAGTACTTC	CASSLAGGLYEQYF
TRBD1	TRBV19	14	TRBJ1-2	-	TGTGCCAGTAGTACCCCCGGGGACAGGGATGGCTACACCTTC	CASSTPGDRDGYTF
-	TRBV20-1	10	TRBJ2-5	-	TGCAGTGCCCTGATAGAGACCCAGTACTTC	CSALIETQYF
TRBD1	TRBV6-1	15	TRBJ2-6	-	TGTGCCAGCAGTAAGGGGGCCTCAGGGGCCAACGTCCTGACTTTC	CASSKGASGANVLTF
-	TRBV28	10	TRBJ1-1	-	TGTGCCAGCAGCTCTAAAGCCCAGTTCTTT	CASSSKAQFF
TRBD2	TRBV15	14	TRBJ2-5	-	TGTGCCACCAGGCAGCGGGGGGGAGGGGGGTCCCAGTACTTC	CATRQRGGGGSQYF
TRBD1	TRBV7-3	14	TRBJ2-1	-	TGTGCCAGCAGCTTAGACAGGGAGAGCAATGAGCAGTTCTTC	CASSLDRESNEQFF
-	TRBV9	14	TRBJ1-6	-	TGTGCCAGCAGCGTAGCTGGTGGTAATTCACCCCTCCACTTT	CASSVAGGNSPLHF
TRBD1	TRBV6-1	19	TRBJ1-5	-	TGTGCCAGCAGTGGAAGGACAGGGGAGATTTCCTATAGCAATCAGCCCCAGCATTTT	CASSGRTGEISYSNQPQHF
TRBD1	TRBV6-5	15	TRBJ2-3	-	TGTGCCAGCAGAGAGACAGGGGCCGGCACAGATACGCAGTATTTT	CASRETGAGTDTQYF
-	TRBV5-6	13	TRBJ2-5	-	TGTGCCAGCAGTGTAGGCCGGACCGAGACCCAGTACTTC	CASSVGRTETQYF
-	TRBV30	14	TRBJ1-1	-	TGTGCCTGGAGTGTACGCATCGGAGACACTGAAGCTTTCTTT	CAWSVRIGDTEAFF
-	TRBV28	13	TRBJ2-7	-	TGTGCCAGCAGTCCCCCTCCGAGGGGCGAGCAGTACTTC	CASSPPPRGEQYF
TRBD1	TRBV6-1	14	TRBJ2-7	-	TGTGCCAGCAGGCTGGGACAGGGACAATACGAGCAGTACTTC	CASRLGQGQYEQYF
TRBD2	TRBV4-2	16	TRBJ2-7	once	TGTGCCAGCAGCCAAGAGGCGGGGGGGCGTACGTACGAGCAGTACTTC	CASSQEAGGRTYEQYF
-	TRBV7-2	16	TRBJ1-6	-	TGTGCCAGCAACCCGGAGGGCGGCGCGCCACATTCACCCCTCCACTTT	CASNPEGGAPHSPLHF
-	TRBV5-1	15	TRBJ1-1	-	TGCGCCAGCAGCCCCCAGGGCGCTGGGAACACTGAAGCTTTCTTT	CASSPQGAGNTEAFF
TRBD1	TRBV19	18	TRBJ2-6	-	TGTGCCAGTAGTGGGAAGCCGGGACAGTTTGTTGGGGCCAACGTCCTGACTTTC	CASSGKPGQFVGANVLTF
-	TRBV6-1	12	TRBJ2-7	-	TGTGCCAGCAGTGAACCCTTCCGCGAGCAGTACTTC	CASSEPFREQYF
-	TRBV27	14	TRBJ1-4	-	TGTGCCAGCAGTCGTGACAGTTTTAATGAAAAACTGTTTTTT	CASSRDSFNEKLFF
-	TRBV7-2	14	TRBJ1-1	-	TGTGCCAGCAGCTTCTTTCAGGGAGACACTGAAGCTTTCTTT	CASSFFQGDTEAFF
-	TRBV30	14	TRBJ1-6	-	TGTGCCTGGAGTGTACCTGGGGGCGCCGAGGCCCTCCACTTT	CAWSVPGGAEALHF
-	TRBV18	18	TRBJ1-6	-	TGTGCCAGCTCACCACGTAGCTACGACCCGGATTTCAATTCACCCCTCCACTTT	CASSPRSYDPDFNSPLHF
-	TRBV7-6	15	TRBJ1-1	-	TGTGCCAGCAGCTTCCGGGACCAGGGGTACACTGAAGCTTTCTTT	CASSFRDQGYTEAFF
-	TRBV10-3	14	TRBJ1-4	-	TGTGCCATCAGTGAGCCGGGATTAGGTGAAAAACTGTTTTTT	CAISEPGLGEKLFF
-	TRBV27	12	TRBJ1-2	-	TGTGCCAGCAGTTTGATGGGGAATCGCTACACCTTC	CASSLMGNRYTF
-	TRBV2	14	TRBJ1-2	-	TGTGCCAGCAGTTTGGAGGGGCCATGGAGAGGCTACACCTTC	CASSLEGPWRGYTF
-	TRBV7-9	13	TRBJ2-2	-	TGCTCGACGGGGGTGGTCGACACCGGGGAGCTGTTTTTT	CSTGVVDTGELFF
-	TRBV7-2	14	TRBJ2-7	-	TGTGCCAGCAGCTTTTCAGGGTCGGCTGGCGAGCAGTACTTC	CASSFSGSAGEQYF
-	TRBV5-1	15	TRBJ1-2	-	TGCGCCAGCAGCTTGAGCGAGGGGCGCGGCTATGGCTACACCTTC	CASSLSEGRGYGYTF
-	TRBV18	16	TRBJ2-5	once	TGTGCCAGCTCACCGATATCTGGACCTCCAATGATGACCCAGTACTTC	CASSPISGPPMMTQYF
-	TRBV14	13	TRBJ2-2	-	TGTGCCAGCAGCCCCTACTTCACCGGGGAGCTGTTTTTT	CASSPYFTGELFF
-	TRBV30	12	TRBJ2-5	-	TGTGCCTGGAACCATGCCCAAGAGACCCAGTACTTC	CAWNHAQETQYF
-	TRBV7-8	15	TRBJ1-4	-	TGTGCCAGCAGCTTAGTCAGTGGGGGCGGTGAAAAACTGTTTTTT	CASSLVSGGGEKLFF
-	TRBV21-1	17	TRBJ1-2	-	TGTGCCAGCAGCAAATTGCCGGACAGTTCAGCTAACTATGGCTACACCTTC	CASSKLPDSSANYGYTF
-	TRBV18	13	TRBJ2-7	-	TGTGCCAGCTCACCTAGAGGGGGCTACGAGCAGTACTTC	CASSPRGGYEQYF
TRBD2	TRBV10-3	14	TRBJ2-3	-	TGTGCCATCAGTGAGCGCGCGGGGGGAGATACGCAGTATTTT	CAISERAGGDTQYF
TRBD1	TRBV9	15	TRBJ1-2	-	TGTGCCAGCAGCGTAAACGGACAGGGAAGCTATGGCTACACCTTC	CASSVNGQGSYGYTF
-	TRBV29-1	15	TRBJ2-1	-	TGCAGCGTTGATCCGAACTCCGGGACAAACAATGAGCAGTTCTTC	CSVDPNSGTNNEQFF